These 20 T cell receptor beta chains originate from one sample sequenced in a study of cytomegalovirus exposure and HLA in healthy donors. The PCR made use of 60 Vbeta and 13 Jbeta primers. Clones were sequenced by immunoSEQ multiplex PCR, and TCRdb holds only the in-frame ones, with some missing. Of around 130,000 clones in the sample, 81% were seen once. Sequencing input: PBMCs. Receptor source: a woman aged 40 to 50 in good health and CMV-seronegative.

The V call is TRBV7-8, the J call TRBJ2-5; D is unresolved. Trimming took 3 bases from V and 4 from J, leaving 3 bases between them. The length of the CDR3 is 11 residues. Germline CDR1 and CDR2: SGHVS and FQNEAQ. Here the CDR3 reads CASSFRETQYF. DNA of the CDR3: TGTGCCAGCAGCTTTCGAGAGACCCAGTACTTC.

This rearrangement joins TRBV27 to TRBJ2-1, with TRBD2 identical over 9 bases. V was pared by 4 bases and J by 6 bases, with 7 bases of the junction left unmatched. Per germline, CDR1 MNHEY and CDR2 SMNVEV (reference sequence). The CDR3 has 15 residues. In DNA, the CDR3 is TGTGCCAGCAGTTGGATGGGACTAGCTACCAATGAGCAGTTCTTC. Its protein is CASSWMGLATNEQFF.

In this sample, this clone turned up once. The J gene is TRBJ2-7, the V gene TRBV28, with D tentatively TRBD1 (7 bases). Deletions cut 6 bases from V and 3 bases from J, with 15 bases between. The CDR3 is 14 amino acids. CDR1 is MDHEN, CDR2 SYDVKM, per germline. DNA of the CDR3: TGTGCCAGCAGGGCTGCGGGACAGCTCTACGAGCAGTACTTC. Its translation is CASRAAGQLYEQYF.

The chain combines TRBV19 with TRBJ1-1; maybe TRBD1 (5 bases). V lost 5 bases and J 0 bases, leaving 13 bases between the germline ends. Germline V CDR1 and CDR2: LNHDA, SQIVND (reference sequence). The CDR3 covers 15 residues. The CDR3 DNA sequence: TGTGCCAGTAGTGCCAGACAGTTAATGAACACTGAAGCTTTCTTT. Translating it yields CASSARQLMNTEAFF.

This chain uses TRBV18 with TRBJ1-2; no reliable D call. This CDR3 spans 12 amino acids. From germline, CDR1 is KGHSH and CDR2 LQKENI. The ends were cut back, 8 bases at V and 1 base at J, with 8 bases in the middle. The CDR3 coding sequence is TGTGCCAGCAAGCGGGATAACTATGGCTACACCTTC. Translating it yields CASKRDNYGYTF.

The chain is built from TRBV18 and TRBJ1-3, with 10 bases fitting TRBD1. There are 17 residues in the CDR3. Germline values: CDR1 KGHSH, CDR2 LQKENI. V dropped 2 bases and J dropped 3; count of bases not matched to a gene: 7. CDR3 amino acids: CASSPGTGDSYGNTIYF. The DNA of the CDR3 is TGTGCCAGCTCACCAGGGACAGGGGACTCCTATGGAAACACCATATATTTT.

A remark on this clone: At one of its ends the junction is not consistent with the germline gene, which may arise from a read error. The V and J genes are TRBV7-9 and TRBJ2-1; 7 bases agree with TRBD1. Germline values: CDR1 SEHNR, CDR2 FQNEAQ (reference sequence). The CDR3 runs 12 residues. CDR3 protein: CASNIDRVVSIF. The CDR3 region has the DNA TGTGCCAGCAATATTGACAGGGTAGTGTCGATCTTC.

V and J are TRBV10-1 and TRBJ2-1; a weak D match, TRBD2 (6 bases). The germline V and J ends were trimmed by 0 bases and 5 bases, with 11 bases remaining between them. Looked up from germline, CDR1 is WNHNN and CDR2 is SYGVQD (reference sequence). The CDR3 covers 15 residues. CDR3 sequence: CASSESVGRDNEQFF. The CDR3 nucleotides read TGCGCCAGCAGTGAGTCGGTCGGGAGAGACAATGAGCAGTTCTTC.

The chain recombines TRBV7-9 with TRBJ2-7; the match to TRBD1 covers 10 bases. Germline values: CDR1 SEHNR, CDR2 FQNEAQ (reference sequence). There are 16 residues in the CDR3. J was trimmed by 6 bases and V by 5 bases; bases with no gene match: 13. Here the CDR3 reads CASSPADRGLMSEQYF. CDR3 nucleotide sequence: TGTGCCAGCAGCCCAGCCGACAGGGGGCTAATGAGCGAGCAGTACTTC. Full variable domain (outside the CDR3, taken from reference TRBV7-9 and TRBJ2-7): DTGVSQNPRHKITKRGQNVTFRCDPISEHNRLYWYRQTLGQGPEFLTYFQNEAQLEKSRLLSDRFSAERPKGSFSTLEIQRTEQGDSAMYLCASSPADRGLMSEQYFGPGTRLTVT.

The V call is TRBV7-9, the J call TRBJ2-1; maybe TRBD2 (5 bases). The CDR3 is 14 amino acids. Germline CDR1 SEHNR, CDR2 FQNEAQ (reference sequence). Between the trimmed V and J ends, which lost 0 bases and 9 bases, there was a span of 12 bases. The CDR3: CASSLAVGVSEQFF. The CDR3 DNA reads as TGTGCCAGCAGCTTAGCGGTGGGAGTCAGTGAGCAGTTCTTC.

This chain uses TRBV14 with TRBJ2-1; D perhaps matches TRBD1 (5 bases). Trimming cost V 1 base and J 6 bases, with 16 bases left between them. Germline CDR1 is SGHDN and CDR2 is FVKESK. This CDR3 comprises 16 residues. CDR3 loop: CASSQVFRTIFNEQFF. For the CDR3, the DNA is TGTGCCAGCAGCCAAGTCTTCCGGACAATTTTCAATGAGCAGTTCTTC.

The rearrangement joins TRBV10-3 to TRBJ2-1; no firm D call. The CDR3 covers 13 residues. V was cut by 5 bases and J by 0 bases, with 5 bases left in between. Germline V gene data show CDR1 as ENHRY and CDR2 as SYGVKD. CDR3 sequence: CAISRSSYNEQFF. CDR3 bases: TGTGCCATCAGTAGGAGCTCCTACAATGAGCAGTTCTTC.

The V call is TRBV9, the J call TRBJ2-1, with 8 bases aligning to TRBD1. CDR3 size: 15 residues. Germline-derived CDR1 and CDR2 are SGDLS and YYNGEE. Trimming removed 4 bases from V and 3 bases from J; junction bases left unmatched: 6. The CDR3 nucleotides read TGTGCCAGCAGCCCATGGACAGGGCTCTACAATGAGCAGTTCTTC. This sequence encodes CASSPWTGLYNEQFF.

V is TRBV7-2 and J is TRBJ2-7; 7 positions agree with TRBD2. The V gene end was trimmed by 5 bases and the J gene end by 2 bases; junction bases not matched to a gene: 9. This CDR3 contains 15 residues. Per the germline V gene, CDR1 is SGHTA and CDR2 is FQGNSA. The CDR3 region is CASSGAGAGPYEQYF. The CDR3 DNA sequence: TGTGCCAGCAGCGGGGCGGGAGCCGGGCCCTACGAGCAGTACTTC.

The chain couples TRBV5-6 to TRBJ1-4; D not resolved. The CDR3 is made up of 14 amino acids. Germline loops: CDR1 SGHDT, CDR2 YYEEEE. V dropped 2 bases and J dropped 10 bases, with 15 bases sitting between them. CDR3 coding DNA: TGTGCCAGCAGCTTCCAGCAGCTCCGAGGAAAACTGTTTTTT. This codes for CASSFQQLRGKLFF.

In this sample, this clone turned up once. V and J are TRBV7-6 and TRBJ2-2; D unclear. The CDR3 length is 15 residues. The germline V gene encodes CDR1 SGHVS and CDR2 FNYEAQ. The V end was cut by 5 bases, the J end by 1 base, with 11 bases between. The CDR3 DNA reads as TGTGCCAGCAGCCCCCTTGCACTGAACACCGGGGAGCTGTTTTTT. Encoded protein: CASSPLALNTGELFF.

The J gene is TRBJ2-1, the V gene TRBV5-1; 11 bases map to TRBD2. Germline V lookup: CDR1 SGHRS, CDR2 YFSETQ. The CDR3 runs 17 residues. Losses at the gene ends were 3 bases for V and 3 bases for J; bases not matched to a gene: 8. The CDR3 DNA is TGCGCCAGCAGCTGGATAGCGGGAGGGCCGGTCTACAATGAGCAGTTCTTC. Translating it yields CASSWIAGGPVYNEQFF.

This clone was found once. The J gene is TRBJ2-2, the V gene TRBV7-8, with 12 nucleotides matching TRBD2. This CDR3 spans 16 amino acids. CDR1 is SGHVS, CDR2 FQNEAQ, per germline. Germline trimming cut 5 bases from V and 8 bases from J; bases unmatched to any gene: 9. This CDR3 reads CASSNPSGGALGELFF. Here the CDR3 DNA reads TGTGCCAGCAGCAACCCTAGCGGGGGGGCCTTGGGGGAGCTGTTTTTT.

The chain uses TRBV27 and TRBJ1-2; D is possibly TRBD1 (5 bases). V shed 3 bases and J shed 3 bases, with 14 bases lying between them. Germline V gene lookup returns CDR1 MNHEY and CDR2 SMNVEV (reference sequence). The CDR3 spans 15 residues. CDR3 DNA: TGTGCCAGCAGTTTCTTGGGGGGTCCGGACTATGGCTACACCTTC. Amino acid sequence: CASSFLGGPDYGYTF.

This chain connects TRBV6-5 to TRBJ2-7; 7 bases align to TRBD1. J was trimmed by 2 bases and V by 0 bases; bases with no gene match: 4. Per germline, CDR1 MNHEY and CDR2 SVGAGI. The CDR3 length is 15 residues. The CDR3 DNA follows: TGTGCCAGCAGTTACTCGGCAGGGGGAGCCTACGAGCAGTACTTC. It codes for CASSYSAGGAYEQYF.